This T cell receptor (beta chain) originates from a study of molecular identifiers for immune sequencing clone quantification. TCRdb re-analysed the PCR reads in MiXCR, keeping a single row per CDR3 protein. The sample shows about 63,000 distinct CDR3 sequences, under 20% of them seen only once. CDR1 and CDR2 (germline): SQVTM, ANQGSEA. This CDR3 contains 12 residues. This clonotype has at least ten counts. The chain links TRBV29-1 to TRBJ1-2; D possibly corresponds to TRBD1 (6 bases). The clonotype was recovered from a human donor in good health. Some libraries in this study had Jurkat cell RNA spiked in. The sequencing sample was made of naive CD8+ T cells from blood, with Jurkat cell RNA spiked in. Noted subset: FACS-sorted CD8+CD4-CCR7+CD45RA+ naive T cells. The CDR3 DNA sequence: TGCAGTGGCATGAGGGGGGTCGATGGCTACACCTTC. It encodes CSGMRGVDGYTF. The whole variable domain, filled in from reference TRBV29-1 and TRBJ1-2, reads SAVISQKPSRDICQRGTSLTIQCQVDSQVTMMFWYRQQPGQSLTLIATANQGSEATYESGFVIDKFPISRPNLTFSTLTVSNMSPEDSSIYLCSGMRGVDGYTFGSGTRLTVV.